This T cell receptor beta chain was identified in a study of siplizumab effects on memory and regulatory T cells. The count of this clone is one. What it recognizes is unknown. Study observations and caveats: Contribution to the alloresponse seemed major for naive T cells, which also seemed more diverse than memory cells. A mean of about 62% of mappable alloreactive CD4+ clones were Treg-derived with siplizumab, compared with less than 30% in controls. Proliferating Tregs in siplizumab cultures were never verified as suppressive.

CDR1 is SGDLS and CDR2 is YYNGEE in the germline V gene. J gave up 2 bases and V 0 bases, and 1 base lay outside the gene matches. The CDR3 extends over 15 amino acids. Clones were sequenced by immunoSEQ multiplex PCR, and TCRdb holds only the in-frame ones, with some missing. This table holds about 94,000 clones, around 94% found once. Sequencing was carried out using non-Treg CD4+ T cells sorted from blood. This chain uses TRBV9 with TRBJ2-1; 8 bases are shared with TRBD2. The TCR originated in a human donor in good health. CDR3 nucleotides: TGTGCCAGCAGCGTAGAACTAGCGGCCTACAATGAGCAGTTCTTC. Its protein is CASSVELAAYNEQFF.